What follows describes a single T cell receptor (beta chain). Its antigen is unidentified. Assay execution proceeded at the deep level. Some clones are missing from TCRdb's copy, which holds only in-frame ones; the method was immunoSEQ multiplex PCR. Among under 2,500,000 clones listed, 90% to 97% were seen once. The data are from a study of shared clonotypes between healthy human individuals. The study's findings and limits: At large depth, rarefaction still showed sorted-subset sequencing to be incomplete.

The sample comprised naive CD4+ T cells sorted from blood. Stated subset: CD45RA+ positively selected. The source of this sequence is a man aged 18 to 29 in good health.

CDR3 loop: CASSLTENTDTQYF. The DNA for the CDR3 is TGTGCCAGCAGCTTAACGGAAAACACAGATACGCAGTATTTT. The chain recombines TRBV7-2 with TRBJ2-3; D is uncertain. The CDR3 is made up of 14 amino acids. V lost 2 bases to trimming and J lost 2 bases, with 8 bases between them. Germline lookup yields CDR1 SGHTA and CDR2 FQGNSA.